Shown below are 17 T cell receptor beta chains from a single sample sequenced in a study of early stage breast cancer tumors. Produced via immunoSEQ multiplex PCR; TCRdb's table is partial and in-frame only. The table has about 50,000 clones, 83% seen once; the top ten hold about 1.4%. Sequencing used blood. The receptors were gathered from a person in their fifties with breast cancer.

The gene calls are TRBV28 and TRBJ2-1; 7 nucleotides match TRBD2. With 7 bases clipped from V and 12 bases from J, the junction kept 18 bases outside the gene matches. This CDR3 is 15 amino acids long. Per germline, CDR1 MDHEN and CDR2 SYDVKM. CDR3 sequence: CASTPRDYVGKRQFF. In nucleotides, the CDR3 is TGTGCCAGCACCCCCCGGGACTATGTAGGAAAGAGGCAGTTCTTC.

The CDR3, as DNA: TGTGCCAGCAGCTTAGAGGTTACATGGAGCAATCAGCCCCAGCATTTT. It specifies CASSLEVTWSNQPQHF. J is TRBJ1-5 and V is TRBV7-2, with no clear D. CDR1 and CDR2 from the germline V gene are SGHTA and FQGNSA. Trimming shortened V by 1 base and J by 1 base, and 11 bases separated the two germline ends. CDR3 length equals 16 residues.

CDR3 sequence reads: CASSLRSSGRGEQFF. As DNA, the CDR3 is TGTGCCAGCAGCTTAAGGAGTAGCGGGAGAGGTGAGCAGTTCTTC. The chain combines TRBV11-3 with TRBJ2-1; TRBD2 matches at 9 bases. The CDR3 extends over 15 amino acids. V lost 2 bases, J lost 9 bases, and 8 bases stayed unmatched. The germline V gene has CDR1 SGHNT and CDR2 YENEEA.

In regard to this clone: Mismatch with germline at one junction end may stem from a read error. The rearrangement uses TRBV7-7 and TRBJ2-2; the D gene could be TRBD1 or TRBD2 (5 bases each). Looked up from germline, CDR1 is SSHAT and CDR2 is FNYEAQ (reference sequence). The CDR3 length is 14 residues. The CDR3 nucleotides read TGTGCTAGCAGCCCCGGGGCGGTGGCTGGGGAGCTGTTTTTT. This encodes CASSPGAVAGELFF.

The chain joins TRBV6-5 to TRBJ2-7, with D perhaps matching TRBD1 (7 bases). Trimming pared 7 bases from V and 6 bases from J, leaving 13 bases between. The CDR3 spans 12 residues. CDR1 is MNHEY, CDR2 SVGAGI, per germline. The CDR3 protein is CASTRQGGEQYF. The CDR3 DNA reads as TGTGCCAGCACCCGACAGGGAGGCGAGCAGTACTTC.

V usage is TRBV7-2 and J usage is TRBJ2-7; D may match TRBD1 or TRBD2 (5 bases each). The V gene lost 5 bases and the J gene lost 0 bases, with 17 bases spanning the gap. CDR3 size: 16 residues. Germline V gene data show CDR1 as SGHTA and CDR2 as FQGNSA. DNA for the CDR3: TGTGCCAGCAGCACCGCCATGAGGGGCGTCTCCTACGAGCAGTACTTC. Translating gives CASSTAMRGVSYEQYF.

Concerning this clone: Mismatch with germline at one junction end may stem from a read error. V gene TRBV6-5 combines with J gene TRBJ2-7; 11 bases line up with TRBD2. Germline CDR1 is MNHEY and CDR2 is SVGAGI. The CDR3 is 12 amino acids. CDR3 protein: CASSLAGGPLDF. The CDR3 DNA is TGTGCCAGCAGCCTAGCGGGGGGACCCCTGGACTTC.

The rearrangement joins TRBV2 to TRBJ2-6, with D unclear. The CDR3 covers 13 residues. Trimming took off 9 bases at V and 0 bases at J, with 6 bases between the two ends. CDR1 and CDR2 from the germline V gene are SNHLY and FYNNEI. CDR3 nucleotides: TGTGCCAGAAGAGGCTCTGGGGCCAACGTCCTGACTTTC. The encoded protein is CARRGSGANVLTF.

The rearrangement links TRBV10-1 to TRBJ2-1, with 13 bases aligning to TRBD2. The V and J ends lost 4 bases and 9 bases, in that order; junction bases with no gene match: 6. Germline V gene data show CDR1 as WNHNN and CDR2 as SYGVQD (reference sequence). There are 15 residues in the CDR3. The CDR3 is CASSGTSGSSAEQFF. CDR3 nucleotides: TGCGCCAGCAGTGGGACTAGCGGGAGTTCGGCTGAGCAGTTCTTC.

The chain couples TRBV7-8 to TRBJ1-6; D may be TRBD1 (5 bases). Germline values: CDR1 SGHVS, CDR2 FQNEAQ. The V and J ends lost 5 bases and 2 bases respectively, with 13 bases between them. The CDR3 spans 16 residues. CDR3 in DNA: TGTGCCAGCAGCCGCGGTCGGGGGACCTATAATTCACCCCTCCACTTT. Its translation: CASSRGRGTYNSPLHF.

V usage is TRBV14 and J usage is TRBJ1-4, with D possibly being TRBD1 (6 bases). This CDR3 spans 14 amino acids. Germline V gives CDR1 SGHDN, CDR2 FVKESK. V lost 2 bases, J lost 3 bases, and 7 bases lay in between. CDR3 bases: TGTGCCAGCAGCCAACAGGGGTCTAATGAAAAACTGTTTTTT. Its protein is CASSQQGSNEKLFF.

This chain connects TRBV28 to TRBJ1-1; D perhaps matches TRBD1 (6 bases). The CDR3 length is 16 residues. CDR1 and CDR2 from the germline V gene are MDHEN and SYDVKM. Trimming took off 6 bases at V and 2 bases at J, with 19 bases between the two ends. CDR3 nucleotide sequence: TGTGCCAGCAGGAAACCGGGGGGACATCGAAACACTGAAGCTTTCTTT. Protein product: CASRKPGGHRNTEAFF.

This clone showed up just a few times. The gene calls are TRBV7-2 and TRBJ2-2; 11 bases map to TRBD2. J gave up 4 bases and V 6 bases, and 7 bases lay outside the gene matches. The CDR3 runs to 16 residues. Germline CDR1 is SGHTA and CDR2 is FQGNSA. The DNA of the CDR3 is TGTGCCAGCAGTCAGCTAGCGGGAGGCGGCACCGGGGAGCTGTTTTTT. It codes for CASSQLAGGGTGELFF. Using reference TRBV7-2 and TRBJ2-2 for the parts outside the CDR3, the full variable domain is GAGVSQSPSNKVTEKGKDVELRCDPISGHTALYWYRQSLGQGLEFLIYFQGNSAPDKSGLPSDRFSAERTGGSVSTLTIQRTQQEDSAVYLCASSQLAGGGTGELFFGEGSRLTVL.

The chain employs TRBV5-1 and TRBJ1-1; TRBD1 agrees at 8 bases. V dropped 6 bases and J dropped 0; count of bases not matched to a gene: 22. CDR1 and CDR2 (germline): SGHRS, YFSETQ. The CDR3 totals 20 residues. CDR3 residues: CASTNWPGTGARRMNTEAFF. The DNA for the CDR3 is TGCGCCAGCACCAACTGGCCCGGGACAGGTGCCAGGAGGATGAACACTGAAGCTTTCTTT.

The CDR3 is CASSRRVAKNIQYF. In DNA, the CDR3 is TGTGCCAGTAGCCGCAGGGTAGCCAAAAACATTCAGTACTTC. The J gene is TRBJ2-4, the V gene TRBV19; TRBD1 is a possible D gene (5 bases). Germline V gene sequence: CDR1 LNHDA, CDR2 SQIVND (reference sequence). This CDR3 spans 14 amino acids. V was pared by 6 bases and J by 0 bases, with 9 bases between.

This sequence joins TRBV7-2 and TRBJ2-3; 8 bases are shared with TRBD1. The V gene's germline CDR1 is SGHTA and CDR2 FQGNSA. CDR3 length equals 18 residues. Losses at the gene ends were 4 bases for V and 2 bases for J; bases not matched to a gene: 14. CDR3 sequence (DNA): TGTGCCAGCAGCTCCCAGGGGGCGACTGCTTATCACACAGATACGCAGTATTTT. It translates to CASSSQGATAYHTDTQYF.

This clone occurred once. The V call is TRBV5-8, the J call TRBJ2-1; 9 nucleotides match TRBD1. This CDR3 is built from 16 residues. Germline V lookup: CDR1 SGHTS, CDR2 YDEGEE. V lost 6 bases and J lost 4; bases outside the gene matches: 11. The CDR3: CASNNGGTGSYNEQFF. The CDR3, as DNA: TGTGCCAGCAACAACGGGGGGACAGGGTCTTACAATGAGCAGTTCTTC.